The 21 T cell receptor beta chains reported below all come from one sample, sequenced in a study of blood T cell repertoires in COVID-19. Method: immunoSEQ multiplex PCR; TCRdb's copy keeps in-frame clones and lacks some. The sample carries about 160,000 clones, approximately 88% recorded once. Material for sequencing was PBMCs or T cells enriched from blood (not recorded which). Receptor source: a woman aged 45-60 years who had recovered from COVID-19.

This chain connects TRBV29-1 to TRBJ2-7, with a tentative D call TRBD1 (6 bases). Germline-derived CDR1 and CDR2 are SQVTM and ANQGSEA. This CDR3 spans 13 amino acids. V was pared by 2 bases and J by 5 bases, with 13 bases between. In DNA, the CDR3 is TGCAGCGTTGAATTTAACAGGGACCACGAGCAGTACTTC. It is translated as CSVEFNRDHEQYF.

The rearrangement uses TRBV7-3 and TRBJ2-1; 8 bases agree with TRBD1. The J segment lost 9 bases and the V segment lost 2 bases, leaving 9 bases of the junction unmatched. CDR3 length equals 15 residues. Germline-derived CDR1 and CDR2 are SGHTA and FQGTGA. Written as DNA, the CDR3 is TGTGCCAGCAGCTTAGACAGGGGTTGGGAAGGTGAGCAGTTCTTC. It yields the protein CASSLDRGWEGEQFF.

The V gene is TRBV7-2, the J gene TRBJ2-5; 7 nucleotides line up with TRBD1. Unmatched junction bases numbered 8, after V lost 5 bases and J lost 2 bases. The CDR3 extends over 15 amino acids. Germline V lookup: CDR1 SGHTA, CDR2 FQGNSA. The CDR3: CASSRDRDSQETQYF. As DNA, the CDR3 is TGTGCCAGCAGCCGCGACCGGGACAGTCAAGAGACCCAGTACTTC. Variable domain in full (rest from reference TRBV7-2 and TRBJ2-5): GAGVSQSPSNKVTEKGKDVELRCDPISGHTALYWYRQSLGQGLEFLIYFQGNSAPDKSGLPSDRFSAERTGGSVSTLTIQRTQQEDSAVYLCASSRDRDSQETQYFGPGTRLLVL.

This clone has only one observation. The chain is built from TRBV27 and TRBJ2-6, with TRBD2 matching over 8 bases. Germline V gene sequence: CDR1 MNHEY, CDR2 SMNVEV (reference sequence). The CDR3 covers 18 residues. After removal of 7 bases from V and 0 bases from J, the junction contained 11 bases not matched to a gene. Here the CDR3 reads CASKNRSGAVSGANVLTF. As DNA, the CDR3 is TGTGCCAGCAAAAACCGTAGCGGGGCCGTCTCTGGGGCCAACGTCCTGACTTTC.

CDR3: CATSRVRGNNSPLHF. The CDR3 DNA reads TGTGCCACCAGCAGAGTCAGGGGAAATAATTCACCCCTCCACTTT. The chain joins TRBV15 to TRBJ1-6; D might be TRBD1 (6 bases). The CDR3 is made up of 15 amino acids. Trimming took off 1 base at V and 5 bases at J, with 9 bases between the two ends. Germline CDR1 LNHNV, CDR2 YYDKDF (reference sequence).

The rearrangement links TRBV7-2 to TRBJ1-2; D gene ambiguous. The CDR3 is 13 residues long. The V gene's germline CDR1 is SGHTA and CDR2 FQGNSA. V was shortened by 5 bases and J by 8 bases, with 15 bases between the two germline ends. Written as DNA, the CDR3 is TGTGCCAGCAGCCCTGGAGAGACGCGGGGCTACACCTTC. It yields the protein CASSPGETRGYTF.

The chain uses TRBV4-3 and TRBJ1-2; possible D gene TRBD1, 5 bases. Trimming stripped 5 bases from V and 5 bases from J, with 27 bases between. CDR3 length equals 18 residues. In germline, CDR1 is LGHNA, CDR2 YSLEER. The CDR3 loop is CASSDLSLGGATGYGYTF. DNA for the CDR3: TGCGCCAGCAGCGACCTTTCCCTAGGCGGGGCGACTGGGTATGGCTACACCTTC.

This clone was observed a handful of times. V gene TRBV11-2 combines with J gene TRBJ2-7; 7 bases agree with TRBD2. V shed 5 bases, J shed 0 bases, and the junction held 10 bases outside the gene matches. The CDR3 contains 16 residues. The germline CDR1 and CDR2 sequences are SGHAT and FQNNGV. The CDR3: CASSLHEGGHSYEQYF. CDR3 DNA sequence: TGTGCCAGCAGCCTCCACGAGGGAGGGCACTCCTACGAGCAGTACTTC.

The chain is built from TRBV13 and TRBJ2-3; 8 nucleotides line up with TRBD2. Trimming removed 5 bases from V and 1 base from J; junction bases left unmatched: 5. CDR1 is PRHDT and CDR2 is FYEKMQ in the germline V gene (reference sequence). The CDR3 spans 15 residues. CDR3 sequence reads: CASSLRGGRTDTQYF. In DNA, the CDR3 is TGTGCCAGCAGCCTACGGGGGGGCCGCACAGATACGCAGTATTTT.

The rearrangement links TRBV6-5 to TRBJ2-7; a weak D match, TRBD2 (6 bases). Germline CDR1 reads MNHEY; CDR2 reads SVGAGI. The CDR3 is 15 residues long. V dropped 2 bases and J dropped 3 bases, with 14 bases sitting between them. The CDR3 DNA sequence: TGTGCCAGCAGTTACGGAGGGGCCACCCACTACGAGCAGTACTTC. This translates into CASSYGGATHYEQYF.

The chain joins TRBV7-2 to TRBJ2-3, with 8 bases fitting TRBD1. Germline loops: CDR1 SGHTA, CDR2 FQGNSA. Trimming cost V 5 bases and J 1 base; bases outside gene matches: 5. The CDR3 loop spans 15 amino acids. The CDR3 region has the DNA TGTGCCAGCAGCCTAGGGGACAGGCGCACAGATACGCAGTATTTT. This gives the protein CASSLGDRRTDTQYF. The entire variable domain, with the rest obtained from reference TRBV7-2 and TRBJ2-3, is as follows: GAGVSQSPSNKVTEKGKDVELRCDPISGHTALYWYRQSLGQGLEFLIYFQGNSAPDKSGLPSDRFSAERTGGSVSTLTIQRTQQEDSAVYLCASSLGDRRTDTQYFGPGTRLTVL.

This clone was detected only once. The V and J genes are TRBV6-5 and TRBJ2-7, with D possibly matching TRBD1 (5 bases). Germline-derived CDR1 and CDR2 are MNHEY and SVGAGI. CDR3 length: 12 residues. V lost 2 bases, J lost 7 bases, and 9 bases lay in between. DNA for the CDR3: TGTGCCAGCAGTTACGTTACAGGAGAGCAGTACTTC. It is translated as CASSYVTGEQYF.

The chain combines TRBV5-1 with TRBJ2-1; D remains unclear. The V gene lost 1 base and the J gene lost 9 bases, with 5 bases spanning the gap. The CDR3 length is 11 residues. CDR1 and CDR2 (germline): SGHRS, YFSETQ. The CDR3 sequence: CASSLQREQFF. In DNA, the CDR3 is TGCGCCAGCAGCTTGCAGCGTGAGCAGTTCTTC.

The chain combines TRBV19 with TRBJ1-2; D not certain. Trimming took 7 bases from V and 0 from J, leaving 3 bases between them. The CDR3 covers 11 residues. Germline assignment: CDR1 LNHDA and CDR2 SQIVND (reference sequence). For the CDR3, the DNA is TGTGCCAGTAACTCTAACTATGGCTACACCTTC. It specifies CASNSNYGYTF.

This chain uses TRBV2 with TRBJ2-7; D may be TRBD2 (6 bases). Germline CDR1 SNHLY, CDR2 FYNNEI. Trimming left V 10 bases short and J 3 bases short, with 10 bases between. The CDR3 contains 11 residues. CDR3 amino acids: CATTGLYEQYF. The CDR3 DNA sequence: TGTGCCACCACGGGACTCTACGAGCAGTACTTC. The full variable domain, its missing parts supplied by reference TRBV2 and TRBJ2-7, is EPEVTQTPSHQVTQMGQEVILRCVPISNHLYFYWYRQILGQKVEFLVSFYNNEISEKSEIFDDQFSVERPDGSNFTLKIRSTKLEDSAMYFCATTGLYEQYFGPGTRLTVT.

This clone was observed once. The chain carries TRBV18 and TRBJ1-5; D gene unclear. Trimming cost V 2 bases and J 7 bases, with 6 bases left between them. The CDR3 sequence is 12 residues long. Germline CDR1 and CDR2: KGHSH and LQKENI. The CDR3 nucleotides read TGTGCCAGCTCACCATCAAGCCAGCCCCAGCATTTT. Its protein product is CASSPSSQPQHF.

CDR3 in amino acids: CASRGGQVAGELFF. DNA of the CDR3: TGTGCCAGCAGGGGGGGACAGGTAGCCGGGGAGCTGTTTTTT. The chain uses TRBV2 and TRBJ2-2; TRBD1 matches 8 bases. The CDR3 totals 14 residues. Germline V lookup: CDR1 SNHLY, CDR2 FYNNEI. V trimming: 6 bases; J trimming: 6 bases; junction bases outside the gene matches: 6.

This chain uses TRBV5-6 with TRBJ1-6; 7 positions match TRBD1. Trimming at V came to 4 bases and at J to 3 bases, leaving 4 bases not matched to a gene. CDR1 SGHDT and CDR2 YYEEEE come from the germline V gene. This CDR3 region has 15 residues. CDR3 nucleotides: TGTGCCAGCAGCCTGAGGACAGGCTATAATTCACCCCTCCACTTT. It encodes CASSLRTGYNSPLHF.

This clone was detected only once. This sequence joins TRBV11-3 and TRBJ1-4; unclear D gene. This CDR3 has 18 residues. The V gene lost 1 base and the J gene lost 0 bases, with 15 bases spanning the gap. Germline CDR1 reads SGHNT; CDR2 reads YENEEA. The DNA of the CDR3 is TGTGCCAGCAGCTTAGGGATCTTCTCAGGTGCAACTAATGAAAAACTGTTTTTT. As protein: CASSLGIFSGATNEKLFF.

The sample holds a few counts of this clone. The chain employs TRBV5-8 and TRBJ2-4, with D unresolved. Trimming removed 4 bases at V and 6 bases at J, with 8 bases between. CDR3 length: 12 amino acids. Germline assignment: CDR1 SGHTS and CDR2 YDEGEE. CDR3 protein: CASSTTRNIQYF. The CDR3, as DNA: TGTGCCAGCAGCACCACAAGAAACATTCAGTACTTC.

In DNA form, the CDR3 reads TGCGCCAGCAGCCAAGATATGGGCCTAGAGACCCAGTACTTC. This translates into CASSQDMGLETQYF. V gene TRBV4-3 combines with J gene TRBJ2-5; no clear D gene. The germline CDR1 and CDR2 sequences are LGHNA and YSLEER. Trimming removed 0 bases from V and 4 bases from J, with 9 bases in between. The CDR3 sequence is 14 residues long.